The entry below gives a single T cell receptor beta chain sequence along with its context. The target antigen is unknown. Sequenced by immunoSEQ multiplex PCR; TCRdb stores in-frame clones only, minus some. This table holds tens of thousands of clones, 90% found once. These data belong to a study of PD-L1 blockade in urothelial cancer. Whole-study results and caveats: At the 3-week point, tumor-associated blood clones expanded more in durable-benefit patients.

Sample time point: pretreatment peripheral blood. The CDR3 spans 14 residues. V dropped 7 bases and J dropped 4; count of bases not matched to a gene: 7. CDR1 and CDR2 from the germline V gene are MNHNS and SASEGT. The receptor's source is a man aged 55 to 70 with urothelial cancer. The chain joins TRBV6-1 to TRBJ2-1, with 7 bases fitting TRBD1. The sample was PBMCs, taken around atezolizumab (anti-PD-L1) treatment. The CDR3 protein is CASTGGPSYNEQFF. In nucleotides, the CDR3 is TGTGCCAGCACAGGGGGACCGTCATACAATGAGCAGTTCTTC.